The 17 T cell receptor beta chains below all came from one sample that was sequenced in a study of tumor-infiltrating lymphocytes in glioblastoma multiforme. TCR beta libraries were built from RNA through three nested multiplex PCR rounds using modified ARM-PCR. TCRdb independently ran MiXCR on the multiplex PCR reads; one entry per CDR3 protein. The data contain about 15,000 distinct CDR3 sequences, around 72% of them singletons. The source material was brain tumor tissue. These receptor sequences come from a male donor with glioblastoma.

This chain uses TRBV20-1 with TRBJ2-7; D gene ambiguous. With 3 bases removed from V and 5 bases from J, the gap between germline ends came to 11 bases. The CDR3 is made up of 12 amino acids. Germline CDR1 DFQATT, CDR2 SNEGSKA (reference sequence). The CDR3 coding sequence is TGCAGTGCTAGGAAAGGGCCCCACGAGCAGTACTTC. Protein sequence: CSARKGPHEQYF.

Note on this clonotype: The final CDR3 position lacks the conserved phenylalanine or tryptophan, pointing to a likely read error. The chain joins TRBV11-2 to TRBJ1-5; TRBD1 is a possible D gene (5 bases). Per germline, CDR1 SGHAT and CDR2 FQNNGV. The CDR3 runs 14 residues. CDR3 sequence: CTSSMGEGTQPQHC. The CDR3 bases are TGTACCAGCAGTATGGGGGAAGGGACCCAGCCCCAGCATTGT.

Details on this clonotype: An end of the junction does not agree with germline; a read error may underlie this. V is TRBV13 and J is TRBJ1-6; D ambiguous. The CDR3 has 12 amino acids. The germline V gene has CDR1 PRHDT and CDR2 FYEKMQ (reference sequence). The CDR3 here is CVSSFYNSPLHF. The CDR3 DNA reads TGTGTCAGCAGCTTTTATAATTCACCCCTCCACTTT.

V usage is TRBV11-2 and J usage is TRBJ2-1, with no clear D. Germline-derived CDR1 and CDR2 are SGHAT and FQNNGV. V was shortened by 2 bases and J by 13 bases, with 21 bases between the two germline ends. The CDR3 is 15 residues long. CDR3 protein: CASSLRGVGRIEQFF. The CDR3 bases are TGTGCCAGCAGCTTACGTGGGGTTGGACGGATTGAACAGTTCTTC.

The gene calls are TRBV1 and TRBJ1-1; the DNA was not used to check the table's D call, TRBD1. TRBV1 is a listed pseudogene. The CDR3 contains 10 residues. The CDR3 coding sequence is TGCATTAGGGGTGCGGTCGAAGCTTTCTTT. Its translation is CIRGAVEAFF.

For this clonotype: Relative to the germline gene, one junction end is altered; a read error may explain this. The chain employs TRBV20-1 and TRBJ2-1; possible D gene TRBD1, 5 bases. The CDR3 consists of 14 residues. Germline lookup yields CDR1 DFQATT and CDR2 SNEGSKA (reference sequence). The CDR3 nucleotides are TGTAGTGCTAGAGATGAGGCAGGGCTGTGTGATCAGTTCTTC. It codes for CSARDEAGLCDQFF.

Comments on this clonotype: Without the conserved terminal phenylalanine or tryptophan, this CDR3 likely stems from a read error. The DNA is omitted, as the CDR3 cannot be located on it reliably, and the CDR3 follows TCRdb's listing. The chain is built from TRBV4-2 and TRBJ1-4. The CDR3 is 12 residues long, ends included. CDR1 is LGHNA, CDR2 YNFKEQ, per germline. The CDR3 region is CARSQEGEKLSL.

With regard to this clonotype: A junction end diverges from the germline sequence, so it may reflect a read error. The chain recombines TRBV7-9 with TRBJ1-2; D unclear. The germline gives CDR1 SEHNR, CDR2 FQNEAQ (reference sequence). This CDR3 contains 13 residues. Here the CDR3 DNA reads TGTGTCAGCATCTTAGAAGGGCCCTATGGCTACACCTTC. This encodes CVSILEGPYGYTF.

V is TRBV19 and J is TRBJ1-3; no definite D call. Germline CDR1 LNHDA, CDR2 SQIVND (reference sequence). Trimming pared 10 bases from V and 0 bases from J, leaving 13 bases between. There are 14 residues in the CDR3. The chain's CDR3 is CATSDWSSGNTIYF. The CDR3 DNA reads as TGTGCCACCTCCGACTGGAGCTCTGGAAACACCATATATTTT.

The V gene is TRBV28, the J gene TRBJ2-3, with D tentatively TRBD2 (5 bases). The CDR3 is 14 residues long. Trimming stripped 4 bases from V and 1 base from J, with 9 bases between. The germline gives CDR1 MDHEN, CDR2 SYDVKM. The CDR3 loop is CASSCFSGTDTQYF. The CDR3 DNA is TGTGCCAGCAGTTGTTTTAGCGGCACAGATACGCAGTATTTT.

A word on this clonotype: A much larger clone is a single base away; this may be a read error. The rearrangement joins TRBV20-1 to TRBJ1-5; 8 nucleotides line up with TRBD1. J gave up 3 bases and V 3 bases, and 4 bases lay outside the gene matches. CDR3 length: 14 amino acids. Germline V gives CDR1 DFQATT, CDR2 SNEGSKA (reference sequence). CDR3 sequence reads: CSARVGQVNQPQHF. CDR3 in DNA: TGCAGTGCTAGGGTGGGACAGGTCAATCAGCCCCAGCATTTT.

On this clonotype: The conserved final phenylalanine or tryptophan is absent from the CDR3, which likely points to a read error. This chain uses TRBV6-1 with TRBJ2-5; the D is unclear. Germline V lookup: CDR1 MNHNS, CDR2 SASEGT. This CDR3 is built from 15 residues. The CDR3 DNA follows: TGCGCCAGCAGCGCCCTAAGGGCGAGCCAAGAGACCCAGTACTCC. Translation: CASSALRASQETQYS.

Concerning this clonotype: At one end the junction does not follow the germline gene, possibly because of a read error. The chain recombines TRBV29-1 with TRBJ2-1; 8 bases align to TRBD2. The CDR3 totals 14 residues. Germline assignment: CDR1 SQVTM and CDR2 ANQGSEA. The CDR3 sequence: CNVEKVAGLNEQFF. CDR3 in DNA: TGCAACGTTGAAAAAGTAGCGGGACTCAATGAGCAGTTCTTC.

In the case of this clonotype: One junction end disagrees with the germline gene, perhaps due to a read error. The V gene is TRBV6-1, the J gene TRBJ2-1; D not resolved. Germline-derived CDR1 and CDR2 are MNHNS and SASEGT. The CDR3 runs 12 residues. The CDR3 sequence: CASGDLYNEQFF. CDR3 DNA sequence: TGCGCCAGTGGCGACCTTTACAATGAGCAGTTCTTC.

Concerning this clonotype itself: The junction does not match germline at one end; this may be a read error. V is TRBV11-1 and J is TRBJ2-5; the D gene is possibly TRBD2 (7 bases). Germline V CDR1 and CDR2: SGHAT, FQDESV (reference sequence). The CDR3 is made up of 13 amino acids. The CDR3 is CASSSGGPETRYF. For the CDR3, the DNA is TGTGCCAGCTCTTCGGGGGGCCCCGAGACCCGGTACTTC.

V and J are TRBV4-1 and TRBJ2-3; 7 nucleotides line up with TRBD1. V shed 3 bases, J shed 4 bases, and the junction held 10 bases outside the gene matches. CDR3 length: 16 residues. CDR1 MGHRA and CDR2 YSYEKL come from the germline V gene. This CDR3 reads CASSHGDRAEPDTQYF. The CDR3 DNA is TGCGCCAGCAGCCATGGAGACAGGGCCGAGCCAGATACGCAGTATTTT.

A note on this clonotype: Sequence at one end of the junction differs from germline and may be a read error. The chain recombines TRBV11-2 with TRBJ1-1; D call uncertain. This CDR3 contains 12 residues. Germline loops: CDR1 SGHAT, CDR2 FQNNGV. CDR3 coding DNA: TGTGCCAGGAGCTTAGTACAGTGGGTAACTTTCTTT. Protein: CARSLVQWVTFF.